This record concerns one T cell receptor (beta chain) sequence. The sample belongs to a study of blood T cell repertoires in COVID-19. The wider study: COVID-19 samples collected from the United States, Italy and Spain covered acute and convalescent phases. Nucleic acid was either cDNA or gDNA, and it came from T cells, B-cell-depleted T cells, or PBMCs.

Measured with immunoSEQ multiplex PCR; TCRdb has only the in-frame clones, and not every one. The data show fewer than 100,000 clones, under 85% seen once. The sequencing sample was made of peripheral blood. This clonotype was sampled from a man aged 70 or older with acute or convalescent COVID-19.

The CDR3 DNA sequence: TGTGCCAGCAGCTTTTTCCGGACAGGCCCCTACGAGCAGTACTTC. Protein sequence: CASSFFRTGPYEQYF. The gene calls are TRBV11-2 and TRBJ2-7; 7 bases line up with TRBD1. Germline loops: CDR1 SGHAT, CDR2 FQNNGV. The CDR3 is 15 residues long. V shed 3 bases, J shed 2 bases, and the junction held 7 bases outside the gene matches.